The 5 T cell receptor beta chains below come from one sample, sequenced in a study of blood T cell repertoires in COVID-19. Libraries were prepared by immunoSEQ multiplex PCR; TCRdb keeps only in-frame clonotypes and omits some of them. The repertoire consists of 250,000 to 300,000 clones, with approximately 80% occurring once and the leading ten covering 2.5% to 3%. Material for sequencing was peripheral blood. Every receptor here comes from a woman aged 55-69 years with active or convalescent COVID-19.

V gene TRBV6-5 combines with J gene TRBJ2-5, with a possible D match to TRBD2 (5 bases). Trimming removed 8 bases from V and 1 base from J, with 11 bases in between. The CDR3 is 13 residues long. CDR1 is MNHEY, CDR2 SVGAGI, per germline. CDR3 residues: CASRRPGQETQYF. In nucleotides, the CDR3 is TGTGCCAGCCGGAGGCCGGGCCAAGAGACCCAGTACTTC.

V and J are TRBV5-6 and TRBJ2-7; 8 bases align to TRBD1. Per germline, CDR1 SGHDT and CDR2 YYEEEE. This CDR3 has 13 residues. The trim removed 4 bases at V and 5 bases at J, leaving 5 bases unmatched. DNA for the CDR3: TGTGCCAGCAGCCCCAGGGGGCGCGACGAGCAGTACTTC. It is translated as CASSPRGRDEQYF.

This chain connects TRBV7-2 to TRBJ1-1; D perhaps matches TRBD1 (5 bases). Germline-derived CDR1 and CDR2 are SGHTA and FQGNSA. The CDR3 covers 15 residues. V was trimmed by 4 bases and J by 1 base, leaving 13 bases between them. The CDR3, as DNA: TGTGCCAGCAGCTGGTTTAGACAGACGAACACTGAAGCTTTCTTT. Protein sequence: CASSWFRQTNTEAFF.

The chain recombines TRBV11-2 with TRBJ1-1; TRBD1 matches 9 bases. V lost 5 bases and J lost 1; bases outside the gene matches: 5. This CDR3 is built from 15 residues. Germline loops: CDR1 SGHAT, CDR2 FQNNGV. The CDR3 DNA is TGTGCCAGCAGCCCCGGGGACAGGGCGAACACTGAAGCTTTCTTT. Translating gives CASSPGDRANTEAFF.

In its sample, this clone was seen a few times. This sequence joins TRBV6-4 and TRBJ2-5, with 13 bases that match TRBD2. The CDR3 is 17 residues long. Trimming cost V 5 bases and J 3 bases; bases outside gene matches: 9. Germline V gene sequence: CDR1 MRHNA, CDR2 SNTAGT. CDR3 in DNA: TGTGCCAGCAGTCGGACTAGCGGGGGCTCTCGGGAAGAGACCCAGTACTTC. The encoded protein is CASSRTSGGSREETQYF.